This entry lists 31 T cell receptor beta chains sequenced from one sample in a study of CD8 T cells in ankylosing spondylitis. TCRdb re-called the 5' RACE reads with MiXCR, one entry per CDR3 protein. This sample carries some 250,000 distinct CDR3 sequences, more than 20% of them seen once, and the ten largest clones take 0.6% to 0.75%. Source material: blood, either unsorted or a sorted T cell fraction (not recorded which). The receptors were sampled from a male donor with ankylosing spondylitis or in good health (not recorded which).

This clonotype was picked up a small number of times. The CDR3 spells CASSLETGSSSPLHF. The CDR3 DNA is TGTGCCAGCAGCTTGGAGACAGGGTCCAGTTCACCCCTCCACTTT. J is TRBJ1-6 and V is TRBV5-4; 7 positions match TRBD1. With 0 bases clipped from V and 9 bases from J, the junction kept 6 bases outside the gene matches. This CDR3 has 15 amino acids. CDR1 is SGHNT and CDR2 is YYREEE in the germline V gene (reference sequence).

This clonotype was picked up a small number of times. CDR3 nucleotides: TGTGCCAGCAGTTTAGGGGGACAGGGGAATCAGCCCCAGCATTTT. It translates to CASSLGGQGNQPQHF. The J gene is TRBJ1-5, the V gene TRBV12-3 or TRBV12-4; 10 nucleotides line up with TRBD1. Germline trimming cut 1 base from V and 4 bases from J; bases unmatched to any gene: 1. The CDR3 contains 15 residues.

This clonotype was recorded at least ten times. The J gene is TRBJ2-3, the V gene TRBV20-1; possibly TRBD1 for D (5 bases). The V end lost 4 bases, the J end lost 5 bases, and 19 bases lay between the germline ends. Germline CDR1 DFQATT, CDR2 SNEGSKA (reference sequence). The CDR3 extends over 15 amino acids. The CDR3 bases are TGCAGTGCTACGGAGTGGGGCCACCAGGAAGATACGCAGTATTTT. The encoded protein is CSATEWGHQEDTQYF.

This clonotype was found many times. The gene calls are TRBV12-3 or TRBV12-4 and TRBJ1-1, with D unclear. The CDR3 contains 13 residues. The V end lost 5 bases, the J end lost 1 base, and 8 bases lay between the germline ends. This chain's CDR3 is CASSHDENTEAFF. For the CDR3, the DNA is TGTGCCAGCAGTCATGACGAGAACACTGAAGCTTTCTTT.

This clonotype came up many times. The chain carries TRBV20-1 and TRBJ2-1; TRBD2 might be the D (6 bases). In germline, CDR1 is DFQATT, CDR2 SNEGSKA (reference sequence). V dropped 0 bases and J dropped 7 bases, with 16 bases sitting between them. The CDR3 runs to 15 residues. Here the CDR3 reads CSARDLGGAGNEQFF. The CDR3 nucleotides read TGCAGTGCTAGAGATCTAGGAGGGGCGGGGAATGAGCAGTTCTTC.

The chain employs TRBV12-3 or TRBV12-4 and TRBJ2-1, with a weak D call TRBD2 (5 bases). Trimming took off 6 bases at V and 5 bases at J, with 14 bases between the two ends. This CDR3 region has 14 residues. The CDR3 nucleotides read TGTGCCAGCAGCCGAGATGCCGGGAACAATGAGCAGTTCTTC. Protein: CASSRDAGNNEQFF.

The chain uses TRBV30 and TRBJ2-7; D is tentatively TRBD1 or TRBD2 (5 bases each). Trimming stripped 3 bases from V and 7 bases from J, with 10 bases between. The CDR3 runs 11 residues. Germline CDR1 and CDR2: GTSNPN and SVGIG (reference sequence). In nucleotides, the CDR3 is TGTGCCTGGAGCGCTTGGGGGGAGCAGTACTTC. Its protein is CAWSAWGEQYF. Supplemented by reference TRBV30 and TRBJ2-7, the full variable domain reads SQTIHQWPATLVQPVGSPLSLECTVEGTSNPNLYWYRQAAGRGLQLLFYSVGIGQISSEVPQNLSASRPQDRQFILSSKKLLLSDSGFYLCAWSAWGEQYFGPGTRLTVT.

The chain recombines TRBV20-1 with TRBJ2-1; D is undetermined. The CDR3 has 13 amino acids. Germline loops: CDR1 DFQATT, CDR2 SNEGSKA (reference sequence). Deletions cut 0 bases from V and 5 bases from J, with 8 bases between. The CDR3 is CSARETTNNEQFF. CDR3 DNA: TGCAGTGCTAGAGAAACGACAAACAATGAGCAGTTCTTC.

The chain uses TRBV2 and TRBJ2-5; 9 bases fit TRBD2. CDR3 length: 15 residues. V shed 3 bases, J shed 2 bases, and the junction held 4 bases outside the gene matches. Germline lookup yields CDR1 SNHLY and CDR2 FYNNEI. CDR3 nucleotide sequence: TGTGCCAGCAGTGACGGTCTAGCGGGGCAAGAGACCCAGTACTTC. Translated, it gives CASSDGLAGQETQYF.

A few counts support this clonotype. J is TRBJ2-3 and V is TRBV24-1, with no clear D. The CDR3 loop spans 11 amino acids. In germline, CDR1 is KGHDR, CDR2 SFDVKD. V was cut by 5 bases and J by 5 bases, with 4 bases left in between. The CDR3 DNA reads TGTGCCACCAGTGTTTTAGATACGCAGTATTTT. This gives the protein CATSVLDTQYF.

There are a few counts of this clonotype. The chain joins TRBV20-1 to TRBJ2-1; D unclear. The CDR3 contains 12 residues. Per the germline V gene, CDR1 is DFQATT and CDR2 is SNEGSKA (reference sequence). V lost 5 bases and J lost 2, with 7 bases in between. The CDR3 DNA reads as TGCAGTGCTTGGGCGGCCTACAATGAGCAGTTCTTC. Its protein is CSAWAAYNEQFF.

This clonotype is a singleton in its sample. The germline gene is not matched at one end of the junction; a read error may be the cause. The rearrangement links TRBV20-1 to TRBJ2-6; either TRBD1 or TRBD2 may fit D (6 bases each). This CDR3 is 14 amino acids long. CDR1 and CDR2 from the germline V gene are DFQATT and SNEGSKA (reference sequence). CDR3 DNA: TGCAGTGCTAGCGGCCAACCGGGGGCCAATGTCCTGACTTTC. It translates to CSASGQPGANVLTF.

This clonotype was seen many times. V is TRBV7-8 and J is TRBJ1-2, with D perhaps TRBD1 (5 bases). Germline V gives CDR1 SGHVS, CDR2 FQNEAQ. The CDR3 runs 16 residues. Trimming pared 5 bases from V and 8 bases from J, leaving 24 bases between. CDR3 sequence reads: CASSPWGGRSRRGYTF. The CDR3 DNA follows: TGTGCCAGCAGCCCCTGGGGGGGACGGTCGAGGAGAGGCTACACCTTC.

At least ten counts were recorded for this clonotype. The rearrangement links TRBV12-3 or TRBV12-4 to TRBJ2-5, with 8 positions matching TRBD1. The CDR3 is 14 residues long. V shed 6 bases, J shed 3 bases, and the junction held 6 bases outside the gene matches. CDR3 amino acids: CASSSNRGKETQYF. For the CDR3, the DNA is TGTGCCAGCAGCTCCAACAGGGGGAAAGAGACCCAGTACTTC.

This clonotype was seen at least ten times. J is TRBJ2-1 and V is TRBV7-9; a weak D match, TRBD2 (7 bases). CDR1 and CDR2 from the germline V gene are SEHNR and FQNEAQ (reference sequence). This CDR3 spans 16 amino acids. Trimming left V 6 bases short and J 2 bases short, with 17 bases between. CDR3 amino acids: CASRPIRGGPYNEQFF. As DNA, the CDR3 is TGTGCCAGCAGGCCAATTAGGGGGGGACCCTACAATGAGCAGTTCTTC.

This clonotype was picked up many times. The rearrangement joins TRBV4-1 to TRBJ1-3; 7 bases are shared with TRBD1. The germline gives CDR1 MGHRA, CDR2 YSYEKL. There are 14 residues in the CDR3. V dropped 4 bases and J dropped 7; count of bases not matched to a gene: 7. The CDR3 here is CASSPRQGSNTIYF. The CDR3 bases are TGCGCCAGCAGCCCGCGACAGGGCTCGAACACCATATATTTT.

In this sample, this clonotype turned up many times. The chain carries TRBV6-2 or TRBV6-3 and TRBJ1-4, with D perhaps TRBD1 (5 bases). This CDR3 has 17 residues. The V and J ends lost 5 bases and 8 bases respectively, with 24 bases between them. Germline assignment: CDR1 MNHEY and CDR2 SVGEGT. The CDR3 DNA sequence: TGTGCCAGCAGTCACCGGAGGGCACGAGGGGCCAGCGAAAAACTGTTTTTT. Residues: CASSHRRARGASEKLFF.

The rearrangement uses TRBV20-1 and TRBJ1-2; D remains unclear. Germline V gives CDR1 DFQATT, CDR2 SNEGSKA (reference sequence). V was clipped by 6 bases and J by 4 bases, with 12 bases between them. The CDR3 is 12 amino acids. CDR3 nucleotides: TGCAGTGCCCCGCCCGGCCCCTATGGCTACACCTTC. This sequence encodes CSAPPGPYGYTF.

This rearrangement joins TRBV29-1 to TRBJ2-3, with D unclear. CDR1 is SQVTM and CDR2 is ANQGSEA in the germline V gene. The CDR3 is made up of 13 amino acids. The ends were cut back, 7 bases at V and 2 bases at J, with 13 bases in the middle. The CDR3 sequence is CSDADLNTDTQYF. Written as DNA, the CDR3 is TGCAGCGACGCGGATTTAAACACAGATACGCAGTATTTT.

V is TRBV6-1 and J is TRBJ1-6; a weak D match, TRBD1 (5 bases). The CDR3 extends over 15 amino acids. V was trimmed by 4 bases and J by 7 bases, leaving 14 bases between them. Germline CDR1 reads MNHNS; CDR2 reads SASEGT. The CDR3 spells CASSGRAGWNSPLHF. For the CDR3, the DNA is TGTGCCAGCAGTGGCCGCGCAGGGTGGAATTCACCCCTCCACTTT.

The chain uses TRBV7-3 and TRBJ2-1, with 9 nucleotides matching TRBD1. The CDR3 has 16 amino acids. CDR1 and CDR2 (germline): SGHTA, FQGTGA. J lost 5 bases, V lost 5 bases, and 10 bases had no gene match. CDR3 in DNA: TGTGCCAGCAGCCCCCAACTGGGACAGGGCCACAATGAGCAGTTCTTC. This gives the protein CASSPQLGQGHNEQFF.

V usage is TRBV20-1 and J usage is TRBJ2-5, with D perhaps TRBD1 or TRBD2 (6 bases each). The CDR3 covers 13 residues. Per germline, CDR1 DFQATT and CDR2 SNEGSKA (reference sequence). CDR3 nucleotides: TGCAGAGGGGGGTCGAACTCCCAAGAGACCCAGTACTTC. Its translation: CRGGSNSQETQYF.

The chain joins TRBV5-5 to TRBJ2-1; no clear D. V dropped 1 base and J dropped 6 bases, with 8 bases sitting between them. The CDR3 loop spans 13 amino acids. The germline gives CDR1 SGHKS, CDR2 YYEKEE (reference sequence). The CDR3 sequence is CASSLSPSNEQFF. The CDR3 DNA sequence: TGTGCCAGCAGCTTGAGCCCTAGCAATGAGCAGTTCTTC.

This clonotype was observed a handful of times. The rearrangement links TRBV5-1 to TRBJ2-7; 11 bases are a match to TRBD1. Germline V CDR1 and CDR2: SGHRS, YFSETQ. There are 14 residues in the CDR3. V lost 2 bases to trimming and J lost 6 bases; unmatched junction nucleotides: 4. The CDR3 DNA sequence: TGCGCCAGCAGCTTCGGGACAGGGGGGAGCGAGCAGTACTTC. Residues: CASSFGTGGSEQYF.

This clonotype has a handful of counts. The genes are TRBV24-1 and TRBJ2-1, with 8 bases lining up with TRBD1. J gave up 7 bases and V 3 bases, and 10 bases lay outside the gene matches. The CDR3 extends over 16 amino acids. The germline V gene has CDR1 KGHDR and CDR2 SFDVKD. CDR3 protein: CATSDDGTGPWNEQFF. The CDR3 bases are TGTGCCACCAGTGATGACGGGACAGGACCTTGGAATGAGCAGTTCTTC.

This clonotype was counted between two and nine times. The chain links TRBV15 to TRBJ1-4, with D unclear. CDR1 and CDR2 (germline): LNHNV, YYDKDF (reference sequence). The V and J ends lost 1 base and 6 bases respectively, with 12 bases between them. The CDR3 length is 15 residues. CDR3 DNA: TGTGCCACCAGCAGAGGTGGACTGGAGGATGAAAAACTGTTTTTT. Its protein is CATSRGGLEDEKLFF.

In its sample, this clonotype was seen many times. This rearrangement joins TRBV12-3 or TRBV12-4 to TRBJ1-1; 7 bases match TRBD1. The CDR3 sequence is 12 residues long. The J segment lost 8 bases and the V segment lost 3 bases, leaving 3 bases of the junction unmatched. As DNA, the CDR3 is TGTGCCAGCAGTTTCCCGACAGGGGAAGCTTTCTTT. Translated, it gives CASSFPTGEAFF.

This clonotype was observed many times. The chain recombines TRBV24-1 with TRBJ2-3; a possible D gene is TRBD1 (6 bases). Germline V gives CDR1 KGHDR, CDR2 SFDVKD. This CDR3 has 15 amino acids. The V end was cut by 7 bases, the J end by 2 bases, with 15 bases between. CDR3 coding DNA: TGTGCCACCAGCTCCGGGACACCACCCACAGATACGCAGTATTTT. It is translated as CATSSGTPPTDTQYF.

This chain uses TRBV10-3 with TRBJ2-1; 7 positions agree with TRBD2. Germline V gene sequence: CDR1 ENHRY, CDR2 SYGVKD. After removal of 6 bases from V and 5 bases from J, the junction contained 7 bases not matched to a gene. This CDR3 has 14 amino acids. The CDR3 DNA reads as TGTGCCATCAGAGATAGCGGGCGAAACAATGAGCAGTTCTTC. This gives the protein CAIRDSGRNNEQFF.

The J gene is TRBJ2-7, the V gene TRBV2; 12 bases map to TRBD2. Germline V gene sequence: CDR1 SNHLY, CDR2 FYNNEI. This CDR3 comprises 14 residues. V gave up 3 bases and J gave up 7 bases; unmatched junction bases: 4. The CDR3 sequence is CASSDFGLAGEQYF. Written as DNA, the CDR3 is TGTGCCAGCAGTGACTTCGGACTAGCGGGGGAGCAGTACTTC. The whole variable domain, remainder taken from reference TRBV2 and TRBJ2-7, is EPEVTQTPSHQVTQMGQEVILRCVPISNHLYFYWYRQILGQKVEFLVSFYNNEISEKSEIFDDQFSVERPDGSNFTLKIRSTKLEDSAMYFCASSDFGLAGEQYFGPGTRLTVT.

This clonotype was counted at least ten times. The V gene is TRBV6-5, the J gene TRBJ1-2, with unresolved D. V dropped 2 bases and J dropped 2 bases, with 9 bases sitting between them. This CDR3 is built from 14 residues. Looked up from germline, CDR1 is MNHEY and CDR2 is SVGAGI. The CDR3 region has the DNA TGTGCCAGCAGTTACAGCCCCAGGAACTATGGCTACACCTTC. Amino acid sequence: CASSYSPRNYGYTF.